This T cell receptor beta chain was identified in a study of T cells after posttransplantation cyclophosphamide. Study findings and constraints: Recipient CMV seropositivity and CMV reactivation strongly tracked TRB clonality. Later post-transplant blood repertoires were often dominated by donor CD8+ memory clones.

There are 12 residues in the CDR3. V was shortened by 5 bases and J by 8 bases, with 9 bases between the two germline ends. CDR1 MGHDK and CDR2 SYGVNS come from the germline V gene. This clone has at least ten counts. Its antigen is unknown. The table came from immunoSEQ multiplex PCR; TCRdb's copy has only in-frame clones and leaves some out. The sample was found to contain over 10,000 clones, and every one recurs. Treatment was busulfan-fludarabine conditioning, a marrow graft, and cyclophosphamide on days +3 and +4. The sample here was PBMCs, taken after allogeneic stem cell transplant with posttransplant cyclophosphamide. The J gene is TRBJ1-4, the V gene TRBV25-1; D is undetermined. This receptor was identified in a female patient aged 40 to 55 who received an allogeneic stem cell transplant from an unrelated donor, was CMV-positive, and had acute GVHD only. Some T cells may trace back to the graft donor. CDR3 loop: CASSKDWEKLFF. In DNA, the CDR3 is TGTGCCAGCAGTAAAGACTGGGAAAAACTGTTTTTT. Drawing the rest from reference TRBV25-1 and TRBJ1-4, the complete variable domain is EADIYQTPRYLVIGTGKKITLECSQTMGHDKMYWYQQDPGMELHLIHYSYGVNSTEKGDLSSESTVSRIRTEHFPLTLESARPSHTSQYLCASSKDWEKLFFGSGTQLSVL.